These 31 T cell receptor beta chains came from one sample sequenced in a study of blood T cells in healthy people across ages. Through a sample-barcoded 5' primer and a J-beta primer mix, a second PCR was run for about 6 to 11 cycles. TCRdb passed the 5' RACE reads through MiXCR, listing each CDR3 protein once. The sample consists of 700,000 or so distinct CDR3 sequences, over 40% of them appearing once. Sequenced input: blood. These receptors were taken from a man older than 75 in good health.

This clonotype was observed a handful of times. This chain uses TRBV28 with TRBJ1-2; D might be TRBD1 (5 bases). This CDR3 has 13 residues. Germline-derived CDR1 and CDR2 are MDHEN and SYDVKM. Trimming cost V 6 bases and J 4 bases, with 12 bases left between them. The CDR3: CASRGRDLYGYTF. As DNA, the CDR3 is TGTGCCAGCAGGGGCAGGGACCTCTATGGCTACACCTTC.

There are a few counts of this clonotype. The CDR3: CASSPWDRRSEQYF. The CDR3 DNA reads as TGTGCCAGCAGCCCGTGGGACCGACGAAGTGAGCAGTACTTC. The chain joins TRBV7-2 to TRBJ2-7; TRBD1 or TRBD2 may be the D gene (5 bases each). Germline V CDR1 and CDR2: SGHTA, FQGNSA. Trimming took off 5 bases at V and 7 bases at J, with 18 bases between the two ends. This CDR3 is 14 amino acids long.

Many counts were recorded for this clonotype. The chain combines TRBV29-1 with TRBJ2-1; D remains unclear. The CDR3 has 12 residues. Trimming shortened V by 4 bases and J by 2 bases, and 6 bases separated the two germline ends. Looked up from germline, CDR1 is SQVTM and CDR2 is ANQGSEA. The CDR3 sequence is CSVVRTYNEQFF. The CDR3 DNA follows: TGCAGCGTTGTACGGACCTACAATGAGCAGTTCTTC.

This clonotype was picked up a small number of times. This chain uses TRBV7-9 with TRBJ1-3; 9 bases line up with TRBD1. Trimming took 4 bases from V and 0 from J; bases not matched to a gene: 10. Germline V gene lookup returns CDR1 SEHNR and CDR2 FQNEAQ (reference sequence). The CDR3 has 18 residues. CDR3 region: CASSSWTGAGGSGNTIYF. For the CDR3, the DNA is TGTGCCAGCAGCTCGTGGACAGGGGCCGGGGGCTCTGGAAACACCATATATTTT.

There are a few counts of this clonotype. The V call is TRBV28, the J call TRBJ2-7, with TRBD2 matching 7 bases. The CDR3 has 15 amino acids. After removal of 7 bases from V and 0 bases from J, the junction contained 9 bases not matched to a gene. Germline CDR1 is MDHEN and CDR2 is SYDVKM. The chain's CDR3 is CASTNGLAASYEQYF. The CDR3 DNA reads TGTGCCAGCACCAACGGGCTAGCGGCCTCCTACGAGCAGTACTTC.

V gene TRBV4-1 combines with J gene TRBJ2-5; 12 bases are shared with TRBD2. The CDR3 runs 19 residues. V was pared by 3 bases and J by 11 bases, with 22 bases of the junction left unmatched. The germline gives CDR1 MGHRA, CDR2 YSYEKL. CDR3 sequence reads: CASSHVWDRVTSGGNEQYF. CDR3 sequence (DNA): TGCGCCAGCAGCCATGTATGGGACAGGGTAACTAGCGGGGGGAATGAGCAGTACTTC.

The chain carries TRBV20-1 and TRBJ2-4; TRBD2 agrees at 9 bases. The end of the DNA is better explained by TRBJ2-5, so the J call may be wrong. The CDR3 is 18 amino acids. Per germline, CDR1 DFQATT and CDR2 SNEGSKA (reference sequence). CDR3 residues: CSASGAGVAGAPLETQYF. The CDR3 region has the DNA TGCAGTGCTTCGGGAGCGGGGGTAGCGGGAGCACCCTTAGAGACCCAGTACTTC.

This clonotype was counted between two and nine times. V gene TRBV5-1 combines with J gene TRBJ2-5, with D unresolved. The germline V gene encodes CDR1 SGHRS and CDR2 YFSETQ. The CDR3 contains 15 residues. Trimming removed 5 bases from V and 5 bases from J, with 19 bases in between. CDR3 nucleotide sequence: TGCGCCAGCAGTTCTGGCTCCGGGTATGGGGAGACCCAGTACTTC. Protein product: CASSSGSGYGETQYF.

The chain uses TRBV19 and TRBJ2-7, with D perhaps TRBD1 or TRBD2 (5 bases each). V gave up 3 bases and J gave up 1 base, with 10 bases separating them. CDR1 is LNHDA and CDR2 is SQIVND in the germline V gene (reference sequence). The CDR3 is made up of 14 amino acids. The CDR3 here is CASSIRDESYEQYF. The DNA of the CDR3 is TGTGCCAGTAGTATCCGGGACGAATCCTACGAGCAGTACTTC.

Turning to this clonotype: Given a much more abundant clone one base away, this may be a read error. The genes are TRBV20-1 and TRBJ1-2; TRBD1 agrees at 7 bases. Per the germline V gene, CDR1 is DFQATT and CDR2 is SNEGSKA (reference sequence). The ends lost 6 bases at V and 8 bases at J; junction bases unmatched: 15. This CDR3 has 14 amino acids. CDR3 nucleotide sequence: TGCAGTGCGCCCATAGGTACAGGGGTTAAGGGCTACACCTTC. It codes for CSAPIGTGVKGYTF.

The chain combines TRBV18 with TRBJ2-5; TRBD1 matches at 10 bases. The DNA end favors TRBJ2-7, so the J call may be wrong. The CDR3 has 15 amino acids. Germline CDR1 is KGHSH and CDR2 is LQKENI. The CDR3 protein is CASSLADRGTTEQYF. The CDR3 nucleotides read TGTGCCAGCTCACTCGCGGACAGGGGGACCACCGAGCAGTACTTC.

The chain recombines TRBV10-2 with TRBJ2-2; 11 bases line up with TRBD1. CDR1 WSHSY and CDR2 SAAADI come from the germline V gene. The CDR3 runs to 14 residues. V lost 8 bases and J lost 5; bases outside the gene matches: 4. The CDR3 protein is CASEGQGVTGELFF. CDR3 bases: TGCGCCAGCGAGGGACAGGGGGTTACCGGGGAGCTGTTTTTT.

The genes are TRBV20-1 and TRBJ1-2; no firm D call. The germline gives CDR1 DFQATT, CDR2 SNEGSKA (reference sequence). CDR3 length: 15 amino acids. V lost 2 bases and J 8 bases, leaving 21 bases between the germline ends. The CDR3 is CSARPRETQREGYTF. The CDR3 DNA follows: TGCAGTGCTAGACCCCGGGAAACCCAACGGGAAGGCTACACCTTC.

The chain carries TRBV28 and TRBJ2-1, with 10 bases fitting TRBD2. Germline values: CDR1 MDHEN, CDR2 SYDVKM. The CDR3 spans 15 residues. The J segment lost 5 bases and the V segment lost 3 bases, leaving 4 bases of the junction unmatched. The CDR3 bases are TGTGCCAGCAGTTTGTGGACTAGCGGAAACAATGAGCAGTTCTTC. Translating it yields CASSLWTSGNNEQFF.

This clonotype was observed a handful of times. This chain connects TRBV3-1 to TRBJ2-7, with 7 bases that match TRBD2. CDR3 length equals 15 residues. Trimming cost V 3 bases and J 4 bases; bases outside gene matches: 9. Germline V gene data show CDR1 as LGHDT and CDR2 as YNNKEL (reference sequence). In DNA form, the CDR3 reads TGTGCCAGCAGCCAGCAGACTAGCAGCAAGTACGAGCAGTACTTC. As protein: CASSQQTSSKYEQYF.

This rearrangement joins TRBV5-1 to TRBJ2-3; D is unresolved. Germline lookup yields CDR1 SGHRS and CDR2 YFSETQ. The ends were cut back, 0 bases at V and 6 bases at J, with 14 bases in the middle. CDR3 size: 15 residues. CDR3: CASSLEDPPKDTQYF. The CDR3 DNA is TGCGCCAGCAGCTTGGAGGACCCCCCCAAGGATACGCAGTATTTT.

This rearrangement joins TRBV7-2 to TRBJ2-5; 12 bases fit TRBD1. Per germline, CDR1 SGHTA and CDR2 FQGNSA. The V gene end was trimmed by 4 bases and the J gene end by 5 bases; junction bases not matched to a gene: 5. This CDR3 is 15 amino acids long. CDR3 nucleotide sequence: TGTGCCAGCAGCTCCGGGACAGGGGGCTCGGAGACCCAGTACTTC. It specifies CASSSGTGGSETQYF.

The chain carries TRBV7-2 and TRBJ2-3; weak D call: TRBD2 (5 bases). The CDR3 contains 16 residues. V was clipped by 1 base and J by 2 bases, with 13 bases between them. In germline, CDR1 is SGHTA, CDR2 FQGNSA. The DNA of the CDR3 is TGTGCCAGCAGCTTAGGCCCGCGAGGGAACACAGATACGCAGTATTTT. Its translation: CASSLGPRGNTDTQYF.

This clonotype was seen ten or more times. The CDR3 region has the DNA TGCAGCGCGGGGGACAGGGCCTCTGGGGAGTACTTC. Its translation: CSAGDRASGEYF. The chain carries TRBV29-1 and TRBJ2-4; 9 positions agree with TRBD1. The CDR3 consists of 12 residues. The germline gives CDR1 SQVTM, CDR2 ANQGSEA. V lost 7 bases and J lost 14; bases outside the gene matches: 12.

This clonotype showed up just a few times. The chain employs TRBV24-1 and TRBJ2-2; D gene uncertain. With 6 bases removed from V and 1 base from J, the gap between germline ends came to 8 bases. The CDR3 totals 14 residues. The germline gives CDR1 KGHDR, CDR2 SFDVKD. CDR3: CATSPTQNTGELFF. The CDR3 nucleotides are TGTGCCACCAGTCCGACACAGAACACCGGGGAGCTGTTTTTT.

The sample holds many counts of this clonotype. The chain is built from TRBV6-6 and TRBJ1-6; D gene uncertain. Trimming took 2 bases from V and 7 from J, leaving 3 bases between them. Looked up from germline, CDR1 is MNHNY and CDR2 is SVGAGI (reference sequence). The CDR3 length is 12 residues. The CDR3 reads CASSYVNSPLHF. DNA of the CDR3: TGTGCCAGCAGTTACGTCAATTCACCCCTCCACTTT.

The chain joins TRBV20-1 to TRBJ2-1; TRBD2 matches 8 bases. V lost 5 bases, J lost 6 bases, and 12 bases stayed unmatched. CDR3 length equals 15 residues. Germline V gene lookup returns CDR1 DFQATT and CDR2 SNEGSKA (reference sequence). In nucleotides, the CDR3 is TGCAGTGCTGGAACTGCCAGCGGGAGCGCCAATGAGCAGTTCTTC. Residues: CSAGTASGSANEQFF.

The genes are TRBV18 and TRBJ2-6, with 7 nucleotides matching TRBD1. J was trimmed by 2 bases and V by 6 bases; bases with no gene match: 4. This CDR3 is built from 15 residues. In germline, CDR1 is KGHSH, CDR2 LQKENI. This chain's CDR3 is CASSGGQAGANVLTF. CDR3 nucleotide sequence: TGTGCCAGCTCTGGAGGACAGGCTGGGGCCAACGTCCTGACTTTC.

CDR3 amino acids: CSAPTGDSIYEQYF. CDR3 coding DNA: TGCAGTGCTCCCACCGGGGACAGTATCTACGAGCAGTACTTC. V and J are TRBV20-1 and TRBJ2-7; 7 bases are shared with TRBD1. J gave up 3 bases and V 5 bases, and 10 bases lay outside the gene matches. The CDR3 has 14 residues. Per the germline V gene, CDR1 is DFQATT and CDR2 is SNEGSKA (reference sequence).

This clonotype was picked up a small number of times. V is TRBV27 and J is TRBJ1-2; a possible D gene is TRBD1 (6 bases). This CDR3 has 16 amino acids. CDR1 is MNHEY and CDR2 is SMNVEV in the germline V gene (reference sequence). The V end lost 3 bases, the J end lost 3 bases, and 17 bases lay between the germline ends. The CDR3 here is CASSLSLSDSDYGYTF. The CDR3 DNA follows: TGTGCCAGCAGTTTGTCACTTTCGGACAGCGACTATGGCTACACCTTC.

This clonotype was detected many times. The chain has TRBV28 and TRBJ2-7; no reliable D call. The ends were cut back, 5 bases at V and 1 base at J, with 15 bases in the middle. The length of the CDR3 is 15 residues. Germline CDR1 is MDHEN and CDR2 is SYDVKM. The CDR3 is CASSNAADPSYEQYF. CDR3 nucleotides: TGTGCCAGCAGTAACGCGGCAGACCCATCCTACGAGCAGTACTTC.

This chain uses TRBV9 with TRBJ2-3, with D possibly called TRBD1 or TRBD2 (5 bases each). V lost 3 bases and J 10 bases, leaving 15 bases between the germline ends. This CDR3 is built from 13 residues. In germline, CDR1 is SGDLS, CDR2 YYNGEE. CDR3 DNA: TGTGCCAGCAGCGGAAACTGGGACGGGGCGCAGTATTTT. This encodes CASSGNWDGAQYF.

In its sample, this clonotype was seen a few times. The rearrangement uses TRBV12-3 or TRBV12-4 and TRBJ2-5; 7 nucleotides match TRBD1. CDR3 size: 15 residues. The J segment lost 4 bases and the V segment lost 6 bases, leaving 11 bases of the junction unmatched. The CDR3 DNA reads as TGTGCCAGCAGCAGACAAACAGACAGGGCAGAGACCCAGTACTTC. Residues: CASSRQTDRAETQYF.

J is TRBJ1-1 and V is TRBV29-1; weak D call: TRBD1 (5 bases). Germline values: CDR1 SQVTM, CDR2 ANQGSEA. The V gene lost 3 bases and the J gene lost 4 bases, with 9 bases spanning the gap. This CDR3 comprises 12 residues. The CDR3 spells CSVDRDRTEAFF. The CDR3 DNA reads TGCAGCGTTGACAGGGACCGCACTGAAGCTTTCTTT.

This chain links TRBV7-2 with TRBJ1-6, with a possible D match to TRBD1 (5 bases). Deletions cut 0 bases from V and 10 bases from J, with 16 bases between. The CDR3 is made up of 16 amino acids. Germline-derived CDR1 and CDR2 are SGHTA and FQGNSA. The CDR3 loop is CASSLAGVGIGSPLHF. The CDR3 DNA sequence: TGTGCCAGCAGCTTAGCGGGGGTTGGAATAGGATCACCCCTCCACTTT. Full variable domain (remainder filled in from reference TRBV7-2 and TRBJ1-6): GAGVSQSPSNKVTEKGKDVELRCDPISGHTALYWYRQSLGQGLEFLIYFQGNSAPDKSGLPSDRFSAERTGGSVSTLTIQRTQQEDSAVYLCASSLAGVGIGSPLHFGNGTRLTVT.

This clonotype was detected a few times. The J gene is TRBJ2-2, the V gene TRBV24-1; TRBD1 agrees at 8 bases. V gave up 7 bases and J gave up 1 base; unmatched junction bases: 7. The CDR3 totals 16 residues. CDR1 is KGHDR, CDR2 SFDVKD, per germline. The DNA of the CDR3 is TGTGCCACCAGCGGACAGGGCGCGAAGAACACCGGGGAGCTGTTTTTT. It translates to CATSGQGAKNTGELFF.